These 15 T cell receptor beta chains came from one sample sequenced in a study of T cells after posttransplantation cyclophosphamide (dated by TCRdb to 2015 to 2016). To prepare the library, the immunoSEQ multiplex PCR assay was applied. Sourced from immuneACCESS, this table was stored by TCRdb with only in-frame sequences that have V and J called. A share of the clones is absent; for the studies checked, an unresolved V gene accounts for under half, and the remainder has no known explanation. In all, the sample holds 45,000 to 65,000 clones, and around 94% of those were seen once. The ten largest clones take up 2.9% of the sample. The sequencing input was PBMCs. Receptors originate from a woman in her thirties in good health and a related stem cell transplant donor.

This rearrangement joins TRBV5-4 to TRBJ2-1, with TRBD2 matching 11 bases. Trimming at V came to 3 bases and at J to 4 bases, leaving 6 bases not matched to a gene. The CDR3 runs 16 residues. Germline V gene data show CDR1 as SGHNT and CDR2 as YYREEE (reference sequence). CDR3 DNA sequence: TGTGCCAGCAGCTCCAAACTAGCGGGGGCGTACAATGAGCAGTTCTTC. Its protein product is CASSSKLAGAYNEQFF.

The chain is built from TRBV7-6 and TRBJ2-1, with 7 bases identical to TRBD1. J was trimmed by 3 bases and V by 5 bases; bases with no gene match: 16. Germline loops: CDR1 SGHVS, CDR2 FNYEAQ. The CDR3 contains 18 residues. The CDR3 spells CASSLRNSLAGGYNEQFF. The CDR3 DNA follows: TGTGCCAGCAGCCTACGCAACTCCTTGGCAGGGGGCTACAATGAGCAGTTCTTC. Drawing the rest from reference TRBV7-6 and TRBJ2-1, the complete variable domain is GAGVSQSPRYKVTKRGQDVALRCDPISGHVSLYWYRQALGQGPEFLTYFNYEAQQDKSGLPNDRFSAERPEGSISTLTIQRTEQRDSAMYRCASSLRNSLAGGYNEQFFGPGTRLTVL.

The rearrangement uses TRBV28 and TRBJ2-7; TRBD1 is a possible D gene (6 bases). The CDR3 spans 13 residues. CDR1 and CDR2 (germline): MDHEN, SYDVKM. V gave up 6 bases and J gave up 3 bases, with 12 bases separating them. CDR3 amino acids: CASRRKGVYEQYF. DNA of the CDR3: TGTGCCAGCAGGCGGAAGGGGGTCTACGAGCAGTACTTC. Drawing the rest from reference TRBV28 and TRBJ2-7, the complete variable domain is DVKVTQSSRYLVKRTGEKVFLECVQDMDHENMFWYRQDPGLGLRLIYFSYDVKMKEKGDIPEGYSVSREKKERFSLILESASTNQTSMYLCASRRKGVYEQYFGPGTRLTVT.

This clone turned up a few times. The chain uses TRBV11-3 and TRBJ1-1; TRBD1 might be the D (5 bases). Germline V gene sequence: CDR1 SGHNT, CDR2 YENEEA. Trimming stripped 2 bases from V and 1 base from J, with 5 bases between. The CDR3 length is 13 residues. CDR3 sequence reads: CASSLQGNTEAFF. The CDR3 nucleotides are TGTGCCAGCAGCTTACAGGGGAACACTGAAGCTTTCTTT.

This clone has a single count. This chain links TRBV29-1 with TRBJ1-2; TRBD1 is a possible D gene (5 bases). CDR3 length: 11 residues. CDR1 and CDR2 (germline): SQVTM, ANQGSEA. Trimming took 2 bases from V and 7 from J, leaving 8 bases between them. CDR3 sequence (DNA): TGCAGCGTTGAAAACGGGGGTGGCTACACCTTC. Its protein product is CSVENGGGYTF.

CDR3 amino acids: CASGPTVNTEAFF. CDR3 DNA: TGCGCCAGCGGGCCGACGGTGAACACTGAAGCTTTCTTT. The genes are TRBV5-1 and TRBJ1-1; D is unresolved. The V and J ends lost 7 bases and 0 bases respectively, with 10 bases between them. The germline V gene has CDR1 SGHRS and CDR2 YFSETQ. This CDR3 region has 13 residues.

The chain employs TRBV19 and TRBJ2-5; TRBD1 matches 8 bases. V shed 5 bases and J 1 base; nucleotides not matched to a gene: 6. The CDR3 is made up of 15 amino acids. CDR1 LNHDA and CDR2 SQIVND come from the germline V gene (reference sequence). In DNA form, the CDR3 reads TGTGCCAGTAGTGAGGACAGGGTTACCCAAGAGACCCAGTACTTC. Translating gives CASSEDRVTQETQYF.

The chain is built from TRBV29-1 and TRBJ1-2; 9 nucleotides match TRBD1. With 6 bases clipped from V and 8 bases from J, the junction kept 7 bases outside the gene matches. The CDR3 consists of 12 residues. Germline-derived CDR1 and CDR2 are SQVTM and ANQGSEA. The CDR3 bases are TGCAGCGTAGAACAGGGGGCGGGAGGCTACACCTTC. Translation: CSVEQGAGGYTF.

The CDR3 spells CASSLEAAAPSTEAFF. The CDR3, as DNA: TGTGCCAGCAGCTTGGAGGCGGCCGCGCCTAGCACTGAAGCTTTCTTT. The chain employs TRBV5-5 and TRBJ1-1; no firm D call. With 0 bases removed from V and 4 bases from J, the gap between germline ends came to 16 bases. Germline V CDR1 and CDR2: SGHKS, YYEKEE (reference sequence). CDR3 length equals 16 residues.

This clone was observed a single time. V gene TRBV6-5 combines with J gene TRBJ1-1, with 8 bases aligning to TRBD1. The CDR3 has 14 residues. From germline, CDR1 is MNHEY and CDR2 SVGAGI. The V segment lost 5 bases and the J segment 5 bases; nucleotides outside the gene matches: 7. Here the CDR3 reads CASSKDRVNTEAFF. CDR3 nucleotides: TGTGCCAGCAGTAAGGACAGGGTAAATACTGAAGCTTTCTTT.

The chain recombines TRBV27 with TRBJ1-5, with D maybe TRBD1 (6 bases). The CDR3 runs 15 residues. The germline V and J ends were trimmed by 6 bases and 6 bases, with 18 bases remaining between them. The germline gives CDR1 MNHEY, CDR2 SMNVEV (reference sequence). CDR3 amino acids: CASSSNGGARQPQHF. As DNA, the CDR3 is TGTGCCAGCAGCTCTAACGGGGGGGCGCGTCAGCCCCAGCATTTT.

This clone was seen only a few times. V usage is TRBV4-1 and J usage is TRBJ1-2; D is unresolved. The CDR3 loop spans 15 amino acids. CDR1 is MGHRA, CDR2 YSYEKL, per germline. The V and J ends lost 4 bases and 1 base respectively, with 13 bases between them. CDR3 coding DNA: TGCGCCAGCAGCCCTGAACTTACGGTTAACTATGGCTACACCTTC. Protein: CASSPELTVNYGYTF.

V gene TRBV7-9 combines with J gene TRBJ1-3, with a tentative D call TRBD1 (5 bases). V was pared by 2 bases and J by 0 bases, with 8 bases between. CDR1 and CDR2 from the germline V gene are SEHNR and FQNEAQ (reference sequence). The CDR3 has 15 residues. CDR3: CASSLSRASGNTIYF. The DNA of the CDR3 is TGTGCCAGCAGCTTATCCAGGGCCTCTGGAAACACCATATATTTT.

This clone came up once. V gene TRBV7-9 combines with J gene TRBJ2-7, with D possibly matching TRBD2 (7 bases). Trimming stripped 0 bases from V and 6 bases from J, with 15 bases between. The V gene's germline CDR1 is SEHNR and CDR2 FQNEAQ (reference sequence). CDR3 size: 15 residues. The CDR3 sequence is CASSLAGGVVGEQYF. The DNA for the CDR3 is TGTGCCAGCAGCTTAGCAGGGGGGGTTGTCGGCGAGCAGTACTTC. The full variable domain, rest sourced from reference TRBV7-9 and TRBJ2-7, is DTGVSQNPRHKITKRGQNVTFRCDPISEHNRLYWYRQTLGQGPEFLTYFQNEAQLEKSRLLSDRFSAERPKGSFSTLEIQRTEQGDSAMYLCASSLAGGVVGEQYFGPGTRLTVT.

The chain has TRBV5-6 and TRBJ1-6; no reliable D call. V lost 0 bases and J lost 8, with 9 bases in between. In germline, CDR1 is SGHDT, CDR2 YYEEEE. This CDR3 has 14 amino acids. The CDR3 loop reads CASSLGAIDSPLHF. DNA for the CDR3: TGTGCCAGCAGCTTGGGGGCCATCGATTCACCCCTCCACTTT.